This T cell receptor beta chain is from a study of spatial heterogeneity in lung cancer. Study-wide background: The correlation between TCR transcript counts in tumor regions and a T cell module score from matched bulk RNA-seq was strong. Notes on the study in general: Tumors with more nonsynonymous mutations had more expanded intratumoral alpha and beta TCRs. Coverage was estimated at around 7% of tumor T cells for alpha chains and approximately 12% for beta chains.

TCRdb re-called the 5' RACE reads through MiXCR, storing one row per CDR3 protein. The table records approximately 800 distinct CDR3 sequences, 15% to 20% of them present only once. Comments on this clonotype: What it recognizes is unknown.

V shed 3 bases, J shed 1 base, and the junction held 11 bases outside the gene matches. The CDR3 is 17 residues long. Time point defined: sample taken at primary tumor resection. Whole RNA obtained from tumor, nontumor lung or frozen PBMC underwent sequencing without sorting. The material sequenced was lung tumor tissue, taken at surgery. The chain employs TRBV12-3 or TRBV12-4 and TRBJ1-1; 7 positions match TRBD1. This clonotype was sampled from a female donor with early-stage non-small cell lung cancer. The CDR3 spells CASSFTQFGTANTEAFF. The CDR3 DNA reads TGTGCCAGCAGTTTTACTCAGTTCGGGACAGCGAACACTGAAGCTTTCTTT.